This is a list of T cell receptor beta chains from one sample in a study of lymphopenia after photon versus proton radiotherapy. Sequenced by immunoSEQ multiplex PCR; TCRdb stores in-frame clones only, minus some. The table includes roughly 76,000 clones, 85% to 95% detected once. Sequencing was performed on peripheral blood, taken from a patient treated with photon-based radiotherapy. These receptors were obtained from a woman aged 40 to 50 with cholangiocarcinoma. Both conserved end residues are part of each CDR3.

TRBJ2-7,13,TRBV7-3,CASSPGTGYEQYF
TRBJ1-2,11,TRBV10-2,CASSEGWGYTF
TRBJ1-1,14,TRBV6-5,CASSSRGLNTEAFF
TRBJ2-1,16,TRBV19,CASTGLAGRHYNEQFF
TRBJ2-5,16,TRBV11-2,CASSLGVAPLQETQYF
TRBJ2-1,15,TRBV5-1,CASSLLDGSYNEQFF
TRBJ1-1,17,TRBV7-8,CASSQRGRATMNTEAFF
TRBJ2-3,13,TRBV11-3,CASSLLFTDTQYF
TRBJ2-7,15,TRBV4-2,CASSQVGQVSYEQYF
TRBJ2-2,15,TRBV9,CASSPLGLLGGELFF
TRBJ2-7,11,TRBV25-1,CASKTGTEQYF
TRBJ2-1,15,TRBV29-1,CSVAVASSSYNEQFF
TRBJ2-1,15,TRBV6-1,CASRGTSGGISEQFF
TRBJ2-7,12,TRBV19,CASSIQGYEQYF
TRBJ1-5,14,TRBV6-5,CASSLRGGVQPQHF
TRBJ1-6,12,TRBV4-3,CASSQANSPLHF
TRBJ2-7,16,TRBV9,CASSVGTSGKVYEQYF
TRBJ1-3,13,TRBV5-1,CASSRNIGNTIYF
TRBJ1-3,15,TRBV7-2,CASSSETGYGNTIYF
TRBJ1-2,14,TRBV4-3,CASSQEASSRGYTF
TRBJ2-7,13,TRBV30,CALSRGRFYEQYF
TRBJ1-1,15,TRBV18,CASSPDRVRDTEAFF
TRBJ1-4,15,TRBV28,CASSTVDFSNEKLFF
TRBJ1-1,14,TRBV6-6,CATRETGENTEAFF
TRBJ1-6,14,TRBV4-3,CASSQFHRGSPLHF
TRBJ2-7,15,TRBV6-6,CASHRGVGDKYEQYF
TRBJ2-7,15,TRBV7-2,CASSLGLAGYYEQYF
TRBJ1-5,14,TRBV5-5,CASSGGTGHQPQHF
TRBJ2-3,15,TRBV27,CASSLDGRVTDTQYF
TRBJ2-7,14,TRBV9,CASSLTSAAHEQYF
TRBJ1-1,11,TRBV18,CASSPNTEAFF
TRBJ1-2,16,TRBV7-9,CASSSDRESANYGYTF
TRBJ1-1,13,TRBV30,CAWTSAVNTEAFF
TRBJ2-5,14,TRBV5-4,CASSLTTGGETQYF
TRBJ2-2,15,TRBV14,CASSRRQGSTGELFF
TRBJ2-5,15,TRBV9,CASSVGSGGPETQYF
TRBJ2-1,15,TRBV6-5,CASTPSGGIGNEQFF
TRBJ1-3,15,TRBV18,CASSLDRGSGNTIYF
TRBJ1-6,15,TRBV14,CASSLGPGGNSPLHF
TRBJ2-2,13,TRBV10-2,CASTGKGAGELFF
TRBJ2-7,15,TRBV10-2,CASQALGTVVKEQYF
TRBJ1-3,13,TRBV29-1,CGGGGGSGNTIYF
TRBJ2-1,18,TRBV4-3,CASSQDSVGSGSHNEQFF
TRBJ2-7,15,TRBV6-5,CATIRSRDQKNEQYF
TRBJ2-3,13,TRBV11-2,CASSPGGTDTQYF
TRBJ2-7,10,TRBV2,CASGGGDQYF
TRBJ1-1,11,TRBV6-1,CASDRAGEAFF
TRBJ1-2,14,TRBV19,CASQVVGGNYGYTF
TRBJ2-7,16,TRBV27,CASSLVQGGSSYEQYF
TRBJ1-2,14,TRBV25-1,CASSGAGAMSGYTF
TRBJ2-7,15,TRBV6-1,CASSETSTTPTKQYF
TRBJ1-1,14,TRBV7-2,CASSLLGGGTEAFF
TRBJ1-4,11,TRBV11-2,CASSGHGKLFF
TRBJ1-5,14,TRBV9,CASSVGVGDQPQHF
TRBJ2-3,16,TRBV10-1,CASSESRGLAGSAQYF
TRBJ2-4,19,TRBV9,CASSVAGSGTDRAKNIQYF
TRBJ2-2,16,TRBV7-3,CASSPTSGRRTGELFF
TRBJ1-1,15,TRBV2,CASRSGLLQNAEAFF
TRBJ2-1,15,TRBV11-2,CASSFKSGGSNEQFF